This TCR beta chain was captured in a study of breast tumors, draining lymph nodes, adjacent tissues. The study's findings and limits: Findings are consistent with lymph node origin and intratumoral expansion of most tumor T cells. Tumor TCR diversity was below lymph nodes but above nontumor tissue.

For this clonotype: Its target is not known. A read error may be the cause here, since a much bigger clone is one base away.

Germline V gene data show CDR1 as DFQATT and CDR2 as SNEGSKA (reference sequence). This CDR3 has 14 amino acids. V lost 6 bases, J lost 0 bases, and 8 bases stayed unmatched. In TCRdb, the multiplex PCR reads were re-called with MiXCR into one record per CDR3 protein. The repertoire consists of about 130,000 distinct CDR3 sequences, with 15% to 20% occurring once and the leading ten covering around 3.5%. The lymph nodes were axillary draining lymph nodes from breast cancer patients. This rearrangement joins TRBV20-1 to TRBJ2-7; the match to TRBD1 covers 7 bases. The source material was axillary lymph node tissue. The receptor was isolated from a female donor with breast cancer. Some clones in this sample may be carry-over from other donors' samples. CDR3: CSADGQDLSYEQYF. The CDR3 DNA is TGCAGTGCGGACGGACAGGACCTCTCCTACGAGCAGTACTTC.